The T cell receptor (beta chain) under discussion was sequenced for a study of shared clonotypes between healthy human individuals. This clone was seen just once. Here immunoSEQ multiplex PCR was the method, and the copy in TCRdb shows in-frame clones only, minus some. The table includes about 2,100,000 clones, around 93% detected once. CD8 cells classed as naive were CD45RO-negative and positively selected for CCR7, excluding terminally differentiated effector memory CD45RA+ cells. The sample was naive CD8+ T cells from PBMCs. The clonotype was recovered from a young man in good health. Some clones in this sample may be carry-over from other donors' samples.

The CDR3 nucleotides are TGTGCCAGCAATAAACTAGCGGGGGGGGATTACGAGCAGTACTTC. Its translation: CASNKLAGGDYEQYF. The rearrangement uses TRBV7-2 and TRBJ2-7; TRBD2 agrees at 13 bases. There are 15 residues in the CDR3. Trimming at V came to 7 bases and at J to 4 bases, leaving 7 bases not matched to a gene. Germline CDR1 is SGHTA and CDR2 is FQGNSA.